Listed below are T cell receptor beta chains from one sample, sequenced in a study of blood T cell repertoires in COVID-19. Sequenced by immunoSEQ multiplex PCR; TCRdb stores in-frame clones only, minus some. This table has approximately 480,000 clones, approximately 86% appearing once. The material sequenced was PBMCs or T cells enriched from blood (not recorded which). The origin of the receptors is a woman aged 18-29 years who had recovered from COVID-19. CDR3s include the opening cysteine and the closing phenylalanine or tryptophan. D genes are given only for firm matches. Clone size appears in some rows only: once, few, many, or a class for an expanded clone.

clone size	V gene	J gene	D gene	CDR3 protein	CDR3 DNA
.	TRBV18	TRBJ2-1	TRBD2	CASSPSGTSSEQFF	TGTGCCAGCTCACCATCCGGGACTAGCAGTGAGCAGTTCTTC
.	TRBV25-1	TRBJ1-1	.	CASGQGTEAFF	TGTGCCAGCGGGCAGGGGACTGAAGCTTTCTTT
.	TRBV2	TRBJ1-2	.	CASSEEGYGYTF	TGTGCCAGCAGTGAGGAGGGCTATGGCTACACCTTC
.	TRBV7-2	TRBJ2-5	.	CASSLVAAGWETQYF	TGTGCCAGCAGCTTAGTCGCCGCAGGGTGGGAGACCCAGTACTTC
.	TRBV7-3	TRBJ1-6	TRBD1	CASSLAGGNSPLHF	TGTGCCAGCAGCTTAGCAGGGGGCAATTCACCCCTCCACTTT
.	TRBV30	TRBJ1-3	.	CATQTGVSGNTIYF	TGTGCCACACAAACCGGGGTGTCCGGAAACACCATATATTTT
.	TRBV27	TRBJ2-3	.	CASSLTSEDTQYF	TGTGCCAGCAGTCTGACTAGTGAAGATACGCAGTATTTT
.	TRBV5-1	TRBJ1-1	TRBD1	CASSRGQGTGTEAFF	TGCGCCAGCAGCAGAGGACAGGGGACGGGGACTGAAGCTTTCTTT
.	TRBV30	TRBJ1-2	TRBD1	CAWSVPGQVNGYTF	TGTGCCTGGAGTGTACCGGGACAGGTGAATGGCTACACCTTC
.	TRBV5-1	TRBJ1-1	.	CASSLNPRGTEAFF	TGCGCCAGCAGCTTAAACCCGCGGGGCACTGAAGCTTTCTTT
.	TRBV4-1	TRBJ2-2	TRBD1	CASSQVDRGAGELFF	TGCGCCAGCAGCCAAGTTGACAGGGGGGCCGGGGAGCTGTTTTTT
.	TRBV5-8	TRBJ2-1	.	CASSLPGQLYNEQFF	TGTGCCAGCAGCTTGCCTGGACAGTTGTACAATGAGCAGTTCTTC
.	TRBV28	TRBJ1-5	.	CASTRGESYQPQHF	TGTGCCAGCACCCGAGGTGAGAGCTATCAGCCCCAGCATTTT
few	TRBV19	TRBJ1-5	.	CASRWGGALSNQPQHF	TGTGCCAGTAGATGGGGGGGGGCGCTTTCCAATCAGCCCCAGCATTTT
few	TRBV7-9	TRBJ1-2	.	CASGPRGGYGYTF	TGTGCCAGCGGACCCCGGGGGGGCTATGGCTACACCTTC
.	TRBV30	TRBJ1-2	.	CAWSTGIMVGYTF	TGTGCCTGGAGTACCGGGATCATGGTTGGCTACACCTTC
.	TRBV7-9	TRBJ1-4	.	CASSLETGSMETNEKLFF	TGTGCCAGCAGCTTAGAAACAGGGAGCATGGAAACTAATGAAAAACTGTTTTTT
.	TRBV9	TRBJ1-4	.	CASSGSENEKLFF	TGTGCCAGCAGCGGATCCGAGAATGAAAAACTGTTTTTT
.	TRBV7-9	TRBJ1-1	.	CASSLASQSPNTEAFF	TGTGCCAGCAGCTTAGCGTCCCAGTCGCCGAACACTGAAGCTTTCTTT
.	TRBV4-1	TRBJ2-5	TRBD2	CASSQHGTSLETQYF	TGCGCCAGCAGCCAACATGGGACTAGCTTGGAGACCCAGTACTTC
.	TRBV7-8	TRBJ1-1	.	CASSLVRLSNTEAFF	TGTGCCAGCAGCTTAGTTCGACTTTCGAACACTGAAGCTTTCTTT
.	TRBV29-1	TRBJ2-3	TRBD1	CSVEDEGNPGQGTDTQYF	TGCAGCGTTGAAGATGAAGGGAATCCGGGACAGGGGACAGATACGCAGTATTTT
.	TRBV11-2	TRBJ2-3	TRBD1	CASSQGQLQDTQYF	TGTGCCAGCAGCCAGGGACAGCTCCAAGATACGCAGTATTTT
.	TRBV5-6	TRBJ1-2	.	CASSLERARNYGYTF	TGTGCCAGCAGCTTGGAGAGAGCCCGGAACTATGGCTACACCTTC
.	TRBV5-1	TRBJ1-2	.	CASSLAGQNYGYTF	TGCGCCAGCAGCTTGGCCGGACAGAACTATGGCTACACCTTC
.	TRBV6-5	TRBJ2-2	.	CASRSTGPGELFF	TGTGCCAGCAGATCTACAGGGCCCGGGGAGCTGTTTTTT
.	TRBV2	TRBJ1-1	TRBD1	CASSAWTGGTNTEAFF	TGTGCCAGCAGTGCTTGGACAGGGGGGACTAACACTGAAGCTTTCTTT
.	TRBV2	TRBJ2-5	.	CASSQQETQYF	TGTGCCAGCAGTCAACAAGAGACCCAGTACTTC
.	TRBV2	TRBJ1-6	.	CASSPRESPLHF	TGTGCCAGCAGTCCCAGGGAATCACCCCTCCACTTT
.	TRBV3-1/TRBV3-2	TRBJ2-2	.	CASSQGPPSAGDRTGELFF	TGTGCCAGCAGCCAAGGTCCCCCGTCTGCAGGGGACCGGACCGGGGAGCTGTTTTTT
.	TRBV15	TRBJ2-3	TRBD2	CATSRSLTTSGVDTQYF	TGTGCCACCAGCAGATCCCTGACGACTAGCGGGGTTGATACGCAGTATTTT
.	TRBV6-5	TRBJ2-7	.	CASSYSHTGYEQYF	TGTGCCAGCAGTTACTCTCATACAGGGTACGAGCAGTACTTC
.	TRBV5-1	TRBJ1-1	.	CASSWARGDTEAFF	TGCGCCAGCAGCTGGGCCAGGGGAGACACTGAAGCTTTCTTT
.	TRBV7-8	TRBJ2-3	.	CASSLRLGGRGNTDTQYF	TGTGCCAGCAGCTTAAGATTGGGTGGGCGGGGAAACACAGATACGCAGTATTTT
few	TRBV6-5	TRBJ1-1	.	CASSPAADTEAFF	TGTGCCAGCAGTCCCGCGGCAGACACTGAAGCTTTCTTT
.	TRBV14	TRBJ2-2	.	CASSQLDYKNTGELFF	TGTGCCAGCAGCCAATTAGACTACAAGAACACCGGGGAGCTGTTTTTT